Listed here are 2 T cell receptor beta chains from one sample, sequenced in a study of CD8+CD57+ T cells in acquired aplastic anemia (dated by TCRdb to 2017 to 2018). Sequenced using an Illumina HiSeq 2000. Profiling of TCR beta VDJ combinations and CDR3 sequences used genomic DNA as the template. Using fastp at Q25 and MiXCR, TCRdb reprocessed the public reads and kept productive beta chains. Every entry covers one CDR3 protein and lists the most common genes and DNA from its rows. For this sample the table gives more than 250,000 distinct CDR3 sequences, of which roughly three fifths were detected only once. Of the sample, roughly 8% is held by the ten largest clones. Sequenced material: sorted CD4+, CD8+, or CD8+CD57+ T cells (not recorded which) from PBMCs. These receptor sequences come from a human donor with severe aplastic anemia or a healthy control (not recorded which).

The V and J genes are TRBV7-6 and TRBJ2-1; unclear D gene. V lost 1 base, J lost 9 bases, and 10 bases lay in between. This CDR3 region has 13 residues. Germline V gene data show CDR1 as SGHVS and CDR2 as FNYEAQ. The CDR3 DNA reads as TGTGCCAGCAGCTTAGTTCTGGGCGGTGAGCAGTTCTTC. Its protein product is CASSLVLGGEQFF.

As regards this clonotype: A read error may be the cause here, since a much bigger clone is one base away. J is TRBJ1-3 and V is TRBV9, with TRBD1 matching 8 bases. This CDR3 comprises 16 residues. CDR1 is SGDLS and CDR2 is YYNGEE in the germline V gene. CDR3 protein: CASSLGSDRAGDTIYF. As DNA, the CDR3 is TGCGCCAGCAGCTTGGGATCGGACAGGGCTGGAGACACCATATATTTT.